This T cell receptor beta chain was found in a study of T cell responses to AZD1222 COVID-19 vaccine. Study overall: Second-dose recipients at about 4 or about 12 weeks were treated as one pooled group. Broader study findings: Repertoires were sampled only after the peak T cell response. The CD4 TCRs associated with vaccination extended across spike and predominated at 160-218 and 743-854. Among those given AZD1222, only 5 to 7 were seropositive at baseline.

With regard to this clone: Its antigen remains unknown.

V gave up 1 base and J gave up 5 bases, with 15 bases separating them. CDR1 and CDR2 from the germline V gene are SGHRS and YFSETQ. The CDR3 runs 15 residues. The repertoire was sequenced with immunoSEQ multiplex PCR; TCRdb's copy has only in-frame clones and lacks some. Of 130,000 to 150,000 clones in the sample, 88% were seen once. The chain is built from TRBV5-1 and TRBJ1-1, with a possible D match to TRBD1 (6 bases). Sequenced here: peripheral blood, sampled on day 0 of AZD1222 vaccination. This TCR was sampled from an adult in good health. CDR3: CASSLNRGIGTEAFF. The DNA of the CDR3 is TGCGCCAGCAGCTTGAATAGGGGGATTGGGACTGAAGCTTTCTTT.